This T cell receptor beta chain was recovered during a study of blood T cell repertoires in COVID-19. Germline-derived CDR1 and CDR2 are LNHDA and SQIVND (reference sequence). The length of the CDR3 is 18 residues. Germline trimming cut 3 bases from V and 0 bases from J; bases unmatched to any gene: 9. The assay was immunoSEQ multiplex PCR, and TCRdb's table has in-frame clones only and misses some. The sample lists around 150,000 clones; roughly 88% were seen once. What was sequenced was peripheral blood. The clonotype comes from a young man with acute or convalescent COVID-19. V and J are TRBV19 and TRBJ1-5, with TRBD1 matching 9 bases. Here the CDR3 reads CASSIRTGAGNSNQPQHF. The CDR3 DNA reads TGTGCCAGTAGTATCAGGACAGGGGCGGGTAATAGCAATCAGCCCCAGCATTTT.